This TCR beta chain comes out of a study of T cell responses to AZD1222 COVID-19 vaccine. Looking at the study overall: Analyses pooled second doses at about 4 or about 12 weeks.

Libraries were prepared by immunoSEQ multiplex PCR; TCRdb keeps only in-frame clonotypes and omits some of them. The data hold around 70,000 clones, with 86% observed a single time. V lost 0 bases, J lost 4 bases, and 9 bases stayed unmatched. Germline CDR1 is SGHRS and CDR2 is YFSETQ. This CDR3 is built from 16 residues. As concerns this clone: The antigen is undetermined.

Study-level points and caveats: Baseline serology detected seropositivity in only a handful of AZD1222 recipients. Repertoire samples came only from after the peak T cell response. The breadth and depth of Spike-specific TCRs increased once two AZD1222 doses had been given.

V gene TRBV5-1 combines with J gene TRBJ1-1; 7 nucleotides line up with TRBD1. The clonotype was recovered from an adult in good health. Sample: peripheral blood, taken on day 0 of AZD1222 vaccination. CDR3: CASSLVYRGGGTEAFF. For the CDR3, the DNA is TGCGCCAGCAGCTTGGTGTACAGGGGAGGTGGCACTGAAGCTTTCTTT. The whole variable domain, remainder taken from reference TRBV5-1 and TRBJ1-1, is KAGVTQTPRYLIKTRGQQVTLSCSPISGHRSVSWYQQTPGQGLQFLFEYFSETQRNKGNFPGRFSGRQFSNSRSEMNVSTLELGDSALYLCASSLVYRGGGTEAFFGQGTRLTVV.